A selection of T cell receptor beta chains follows, all from one sample in a study of blood T cells in healthy people across ages. Each CDR3 protein gets one entry after TCRdb re-called the 5' RACE reads with MiXCR. The profile covers just over 1 million distinct CDR3 sequences, with 40% to 50% appearing a single time and 15% to 20% taken by the ten largest. Material for sequencing was blood. The receptors originated from a woman in her sixties in good health. Each CDR3 is given with its conserved first and last residue. A D gene is named only where the DNA matches it firmly. Expanded clones are given a class, and other clones once, few, many or no size at all.

cdr3_aa: CAWDFIVGKRFF
cdr3_nt: TGTGCCTGGGACTTCATTGTGGGGAAGCGGTTCTTC
v_call: TRBV30
d_call: -
j_call: TRBJ2-1
clone_size: -
cdr3_length: 12

cdr3_aa: CASTTLAGAIDEQFF
cdr3_nt: TGTGCCAGCACCACACTAGCGGGGGCGATCGATGAGCAGTTCTTC
v_call: TRBV6-5
d_call: TRBD2
j_call: TRBJ2-1
clone_size: -
cdr3_length: 15

cdr3_aa: CSAISGSRYNEQYF
cdr3_nt: TGCAGTGCTATTAGCGGGAGTCGCTACAATGAGCAGTACTTC
v_call: TRBV20-1
d_call: TRBD2
j_call: TRBJ2-5
clone_size: -
cdr3_length: 14

cdr3_aa: CASSLSAGSGGETQYF
cdr3_nt: TGCGCCAGCAGCCTTAGCGCAGGGTCAGGGGGGGAGACCCAGTACTTC
v_call: TRBV4-1
d_call: -
j_call: TRBJ2-5
clone_size: -
cdr3_length: 16

cdr3_aa: CASRARAGTYEQYF
cdr3_nt: TGTGCCAGCCGGGCACGAGCGGGTACCTACGAGCAGTACTTC
v_call: TRBV6-2/TRBV6-3
d_call: -
j_call: TRBJ2-7
clone_size: -
cdr3_length: 14

cdr3_aa: CASSEAGGLAGVRETQYF
cdr3_nt: TGTGCCAGCAGTGAAGCGGGGGGGCTAGCGGGAGTTCGAGAGACCCAGTACTTC
v_call: TRBV6-1
d_call: TRBD2
j_call: TRBJ2-5
clone_size: few
cdr3_length: 18

cdr3_aa: CTSSPRTGEADTQYF
cdr3_nt: TGTACCAGCAGCCCCAGGACAGGGGAAGCAGATACGCAGTATTTT
v_call: TRBV5-5
d_call: TRBD1
j_call: TRBJ2-3
clone_size: -
cdr3_length: 15

cdr3_aa: CATSGGNEQYF
cdr3_nt: TGTGCCACCAGCGGGGGGAATGAGCAGTACTTC
v_call: TRBV15
d_call: -
j_call: TRBJ2-5
clone_size: -
cdr3_length: 11

cdr3_aa: CASSVRRERPYNEQFF
cdr3_nt: TGTGCCAGCAGCGTAAGACGGGAGAGACCCTACAATGAGCAGTTCTTC
v_call: TRBV9
d_call: -
j_call: TRBJ2-1
clone_size: few
cdr3_length: 16

cdr3_aa: CASRHREGPNEQYF
cdr3_nt: TGTGCCAGCAGGCACCGGGAGGGCCCCAACGAGCAGTACTTC
v_call: TRBV11-2
d_call: TRBD2
j_call: TRBJ2-7
clone_size: few
cdr3_length: 14

cdr3_aa: CASSVDPSYYEQYF
cdr3_nt: TGTGCCAGCAGCGTAGACCCTTCCTACTACGAGCAGTACTTC
v_call: TRBV9
d_call: -
j_call: TRBJ2-7
clone_size: many
cdr3_length: 14

cdr3_aa: CASSSAGNNSPLHF
cdr3_nt: TGTGCCAGCAGTTCGGCAGGCAATAATTCACCCCTCCACTTT
v_call: TRBV6-6
d_call: -
j_call: TRBJ1-6
clone_size: -
cdr3_length: 14

cdr3_aa: CSVEDLLYGYTF
cdr3_nt: TGCAGCGTTGAAGATCTCCTCTATGGCTACACCTTC
v_call: TRBV29-1
d_call: -
j_call: TRBJ1-2
clone_size: once
cdr3_length: 12

cdr3_aa: CASSHLRVGDQPQHF
cdr3_nt: TGTGCCAGCAGTCACCTGAGGGTGGGAGATCAGCCCCAGCATTTT
v_call: TRBV6-6
d_call: -
j_call: TRBJ1-5
clone_size: -
cdr3_length: 15

cdr3_aa: CASSEGLAGMDEQFF
cdr3_nt: TGTGCCAGCAGCGAGGGACTAGCGGGCATGGATGAGCAGTTCTTC
v_call: TRBV9
d_call: TRBD2
j_call: TRBJ2-1
clone_size: -
cdr3_length: 15

cdr3_aa: CASSLTSSGYTYNEQFF
cdr3_nt: TGTGCCAGCAGCTTGACGTCTAGCGGGTATACCTACAATGAGCAGTTCTTC
v_call: TRBV7-2
d_call: TRBD2
j_call: TRBJ2-1
clone_size: -
cdr3_length: 17

cdr3_aa: CASSRRRQHRGVFRVEQFF
cdr3_nt: TGTGCCAGCAGCAGAAGGAGACAACATCGGGGCGTCTTTCGTGTTGAGCAGTTCTTC
v_call: TRBV21-1
d_call: -
j_call: TRBJ2-1
clone_size: -
cdr3_length: 19

cdr3_aa: CASSYHPRDRHRGYTF
cdr3_nt: TGCGCCAGCAGCTACCATCCCAGGGACAGGCACAGGGGCTACACCTTC
v_call: TRBV4-1
d_call: TRBD1
j_call: TRBJ1-2
clone_size: -
cdr3_length: 16

cdr3_aa: CASSHGQGKGETQYF
cdr3_nt: TGTGCCAGCAGCCACGGACAGGGTAAAGGAGAGACCCAGTACTTC
v_call: TRBV27
d_call: TRBD1
j_call: TRBJ2-5
clone_size: -
cdr3_length: 15

cdr3_aa: CASSLESGTETQYF
cdr3_nt: TGCGCCAGCAGCTTGGAGTCAGGGACTGAGACCCAGTACTTC
v_call: TRBV5-1
d_call: -
j_call: TRBJ2-5
clone_size: once
cdr3_length: 14

cdr3_aa: CASSYLGGQGGGYTF
cdr3_nt: TGTGCCAGCAGTTATCTGGGGGGACAGGGTGGCGGCTACACCTTC
v_call: TRBV12-3/TRBV12-4
d_call: TRBD1
j_call: TRBJ1-2
clone_size: -
cdr3_length: 15

cdr3_aa: CASVRATDTQYF
cdr3_nt: TGTGCCAGCGTCAGGGCAACAGATACGCAGTATTTT
v_call: TRBV5-8
d_call: -
j_call: TRBJ2-3
clone_size: once
cdr3_length: 12

cdr3_aa: CASSEGTSQPQHF
cdr3_nt: TGTGCCAGCAGTGAAGGGACCTCCCAACCCCAGCATTTT
v_call: TRBV2
d_call: -
j_call: TRBJ1-5
clone_size: -
cdr3_length: 13

cdr3_aa: CASSLRPRASEESNEQFF
cdr3_nt: TGTGCCAGCAGTTTAAGGCCCCGGGCTAGCGAGGAAAGTAATGAGCAGTTCTTC
v_call: TRBV27
d_call: -
j_call: TRBJ2-1
clone_size: -
cdr3_length: 18

cdr3_aa: CASGFFGGEQYF
cdr3_nt: TGTGCCAGCGGATTCTTCGGGGGCGAGCAGTACTTC
v_call: TRBV6-5
d_call: -
j_call: TRBJ2-7
clone_size: few
cdr3_length: 12

cdr3_aa: CSALDRGQETQYF
cdr3_nt: TGCAGTGCCCTGGACAGGGGCCAAGAGACCCAGTACTTC
v_call: TRBV20-1
d_call: TRBD1
j_call: TRBJ2-5
clone_size: -
cdr3_length: 13

cdr3_aa: CASSVRRAYEQYF
cdr3_nt: TGTGCCAGCAGTGTTAGGAGGGCCTACGAGCAGTACTTC
v_call: TRBV2
d_call: -
j_call: TRBJ2-7
clone_size: few
cdr3_length: 13

cdr3_aa: CSARLAGGEDTQYF
cdr3_nt: TGCAGTGCTCGGCTAGCGGGAGGGGAGGATACGCAGTATTTT
v_call: TRBV20-1
d_call: TRBD2
j_call: TRBJ2-3
clone_size: few
cdr3_length: 14

cdr3_aa: CASKARGTSGSSDTQYF
cdr3_nt: TGTGCCAGCAAGGCGCGGGGGACTAGCGGGAGTTCAGATACGCAGTATTTT
v_call: TRBV2
d_call: TRBD2
j_call: TRBJ2-3
clone_size: -
cdr3_length: 17

cdr3_aa: CASSALPGPNSPLHF
cdr3_nt: TGTGCCAGCAGCGCACTTCCGGGGCCTAATTCACCCCTCCACTTT
v_call: TRBV9
d_call: -
j_call: TRBJ1-6
clone_size: -
cdr3_length: 15

cdr3_aa: CASSYRTSSYNEQFF
cdr3_nt: TGTGCCAGCAGTTACAGGACTAGCTCCTACAATGAGCAGTTCTTC
v_call: TRBV6-6
d_call: TRBD2
j_call: TRBJ2-1
clone_size: -
cdr3_length: 15

cdr3_aa: CASSYLTSGGSTDTQYF
cdr3_nt: TGTGCCAGCAGTTACTTGACTAGCGGGGGAAGCACAGATACGCAGTATTTT
v_call: TRBV6-5
d_call: TRBD2
j_call: TRBJ2-3
clone_size: -
cdr3_length: 17

cdr3_aa: CASSATGPSTDTQYF
cdr3_nt: TGTGCCAGCAGCGCGACAGGGCCTAGCACAGATACGCAGTATTTT
v_call: TRBV9
d_call: TRBD1
j_call: TRBJ2-3
clone_size: -
cdr3_length: 15

cdr3_aa: CSVDSGRAQETQYF
cdr3_nt: TGCAGCGTTGATTCCGGGAGGGCCCAAGAGACCCAGTACTTC
v_call: TRBV29-1
d_call: TRBD2
j_call: TRBJ2-5
clone_size: few
cdr3_length: 14

cdr3_aa: CASSGTSEYHNEQFF
cdr3_nt: TGTGCCAGCAGTGGGACTAGCGAGTACCACAATGAGCAGTTCTTC
v_call: TRBV12-3/TRBV12-4
d_call: TRBD2
j_call: TRBJ2-1
clone_size: -
cdr3_length: 15

cdr3_aa: CSAHQTRGFSYEQYF
cdr3_nt: TGCAGTGCTCATCAGACTAGGGGCTTCTCCTACGAGCAGTACTTC
v_call: TRBV20-1
d_call: -
j_call: TRBJ2-7
clone_size: few
cdr3_length: 15